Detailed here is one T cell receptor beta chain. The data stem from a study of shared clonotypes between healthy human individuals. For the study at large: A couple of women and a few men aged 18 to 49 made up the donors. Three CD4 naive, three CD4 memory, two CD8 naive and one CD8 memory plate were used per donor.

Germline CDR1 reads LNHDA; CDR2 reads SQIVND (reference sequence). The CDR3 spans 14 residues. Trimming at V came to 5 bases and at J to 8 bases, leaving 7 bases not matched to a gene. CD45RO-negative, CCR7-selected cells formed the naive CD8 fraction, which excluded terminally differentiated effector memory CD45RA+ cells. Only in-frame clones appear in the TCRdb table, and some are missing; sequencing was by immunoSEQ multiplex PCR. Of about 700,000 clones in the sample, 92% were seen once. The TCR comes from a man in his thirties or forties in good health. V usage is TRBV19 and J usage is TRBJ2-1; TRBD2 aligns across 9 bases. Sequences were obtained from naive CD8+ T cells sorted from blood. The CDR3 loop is CASSYSGRSDEQFF. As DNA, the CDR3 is TGTGCCAGTAGTTATAGCGGGAGAAGCGATGAGCAGTTCTTC.